The T cell receptor (beta chain) under discussion was sequenced for a study of blood T cell repertoires in COVID-19. Study at large: COVID-19 samples collected from the United States, Italy and Spain covered acute and convalescent phases. The cDNA or gDNA used as material had been derived from T cells, B-cell-depleted T cells, or PBMCs.

Authors' methods: Amplification of reference gene primers was used by the study to estimate nucleated cell counts. Here immunoSEQ multiplex PCR was the method, and the copy in TCRdb shows in-frame clones only, minus some. V, J and clone size were drawn from that table, and D and trimming were deduced from the DNA. This table has approximately 190,000 clones, about 88% appearing once. The length of the CDR3 is 17 residues. V was pared by 4 bases and J by 2 bases, with 9 bases of the junction left unmatched. Per the germline V gene, CDR1 is SGDLS and CDR2 is YYNGEE. The TCR was taken from a woman aged 40-49 years who had recovered from COVID-19. The chain has TRBV9 and TRBJ1-3, with 10 nucleotides matching TRBD1. What was sequenced was peripheral blood. CDR3 bases: TGTGCCAGCAGCACCGGAATCGGGACAGGGGCTGGAAACACCATATATTTT. The encoded protein is CASSTGIGTGAGNTIYF.